This TCR beta chain was captured in a study of cytomegalovirus exposure and HLA in healthy donors. Whole-study findings and limits: A later analysis reportedly found that, within productive TCRs, an Asian-associated ancestry cluster had fewer N-insertions than the mean observed across the roughly 730 donors. One variant, a missense change in DCLRE1C, was linked in a later analysis to TCR beta V- and J-gene trimming.

The PCR was carried out with 60 Vbeta primers and 13 Jbeta primers. Profiled with immunoSEQ multiplex PCR; TCRdb holds only in-frame clones, not every one. This repertoire shows 200,000 to 250,000 clones, roughly 84% found once; its top ten account for about 1.4%. With respect to this clone: Its target is unknown.

The CDR3 spans 12 residues. This clonotype originated in a girl between 10 and 17 years old in good health and CMV-seronegative. The sequenced sample consisted of PBMCs. V usage is TRBV5-3 and J usage is TRBJ1-1; TRBD1 aligns across 9 bases. TRBV5-3 is designated an ORF whose function remains uncertain. This chain's CDR3 is CASDRGVTEAFF. CDR3 nucleotides: TGTGCTTCCGACAGGGGGGTCACTGAAGCTTTCTTT.